This T cell receptor (beta chain) comes out of a study of T cells expressing NK-cell markers (dated by TCRdb to about 2020). About the investigation overall: Three sorted T-cell subsets (CD3+CD56+NKG2C+, CD3+CD56+NKG2C- and CD3+CD56-NKG2C+) from under ten donors had their TCR beta-chain repertoires profiled. The libraries were sequenced on Illumina HiSeq 2000/2500, MiSeq or NextSeq, producing 2 x 150 bp reads. All eight donors whose samples were sequenced were randomly selected healthy volunteers, three of them men and five women. Of the eight sequenced donors, seven were found to be HCMV-seropositive and one was found to be HCMV-seronegative. What the work shows at the level of the full study, not this receptor alone: In several donors, the dominant CD3+CD56+NKG2C+ clonotypes were found to rank among the top 10 CD8+ clonotypes and to make up about 1.0-7.5% of CD8+ T cells. It remained unclear whether the expanded NKG2C-expressing T cell clones were specific for HCMV antigens. Those dominant clonotypes were again the most abundant among CD3+CD56-NKG2C+ cells in a handful of donors, at about 25-60.1%.

Concerning this clonotype: Its antigen target is currently unknown.

To determine HCMV serostatus, a commercial ELISA kit was used to detect HCMV-specific IgG in serum. Ficoll density gradient centrifugation was used to isolate peripheral blood mononuclear cells from blood. The data were produced on an Illumina HiSeq 2000. TCR beta cDNA libraries were made by 5'RACE template switching that added a universal primer site and unique molecular identifiers. cDNA synthesis was primed from the TCR beta constant segment, followed by two successive PCR amplification steps. Per the original workflow: MIGEC was used to demultiplex reads and group the reads by UMI, and MiTCR was used to assemble and quantify clonotypes. To remove erroneous sequences, TCR cDNA sequences were retained only when supported by two or more reads. The tcR package was used for downstream repertoire analysis, and clonotypes were matched across fractions by CDR3 nucleotide sequence plus V segment. VDJmatch was used to annotate antigen specificity against VDJdb, with one amino acid substitution in CDR3 allowed. After the reads were reprocessed by TCRdb, one entry was made per CDR3 protein sequence, with no DNA. Here the V and J calls rest on TCRdb's processing, not on the authors' analysis. The data table for this sample lists about 160,000 distinct CDR3 sequences. Approximately 17% of the sample is taken by the ten largest.

Measured from the cysteine to the phenylalanine, the CDR3 is 14 residues long. A DNA sequence was not provided. Reading the germline V gene gives CDR1 SGDLS and CDR2 YYNGEE. The material sequenced was blood T cells: a sorted CD56 or NKG2C T cell subset, CD4+ or CD8+ T cells, or bulk PBMC T cells (not recorded which). The receptor was isolated from a woman aged 18 to 75 in good health. The chain is made from TRBV9 and TRBJ2-5. The CDR3 protein sequence reads: CASSVGAAQETQYF. The full variable domain, with segments outside the CDR3 supplied by the reference TRBV9 and TRBJ2-5 proteins, appears as DSGVTQTPKHLITATGQRVTLRCSPRSGDLSVYWYQQSLDQGLQFLIQYYNGEERAKGNILERFSAQQFPDLHSELNLSSLELGDSALYFCASSVGAAQETQYFGPGTRLLVL.